This TCR beta chain originates from a study of CD8+CD57+ T cells in acquired aplastic anemia. The template used for profiling TCR beta VDJ and CDR3 was genomic DNA. TCRdb reprocessed the reads with MiXCR, giving one entry per CDR3 protein. The data contain 200,000 to 250,000 distinct CDR3 sequences, less than 75% of them singletons. Whoever was chosen for sequencing had shown CD8+CD57+ cell expansion by flow cytometry. At the time of blood sampling, patients had not yet received any therapy. Between the trimmed V and J ends, which lost 3 bases and 4 bases, there was a span of 16 bases. The CDR3 runs to 15 residues. Looked up from germline, CDR1 is SGDLS and CDR2 is YYNGEE.

V usage is TRBV9 and J usage is TRBJ1-2; D unclear. This receptor was taken from a human donor with aplastic anemia. The sequencing input was sorted CD4+, CD8+, or CD8+CD57+ T cells (not recorded which) from PBMCs. The CDR3 spells CASSGHGGDSYGYTF. CDR3 in DNA: TGTGCCAGCAGCGGACACGGAGGCGATAGCTATGGCTACACCTTC.